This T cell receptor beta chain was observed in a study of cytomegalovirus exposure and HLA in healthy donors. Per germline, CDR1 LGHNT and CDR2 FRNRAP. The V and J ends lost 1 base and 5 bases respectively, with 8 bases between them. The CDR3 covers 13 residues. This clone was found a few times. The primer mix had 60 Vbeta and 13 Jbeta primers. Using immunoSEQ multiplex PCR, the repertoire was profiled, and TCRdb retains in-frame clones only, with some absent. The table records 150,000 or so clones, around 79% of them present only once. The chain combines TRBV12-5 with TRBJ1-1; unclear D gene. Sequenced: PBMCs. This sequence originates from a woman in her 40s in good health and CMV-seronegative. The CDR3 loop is CASGLEPETEAFF. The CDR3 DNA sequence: TGTGCTAGTGGTTTGGAACCAGAAACTGAAGCTTTCTTT.